The TCR beta chain described here comes from a study of shared clonotypes between healthy human individuals. Concerning this clone: The sample holds other DNA sequences that translate to the same CDR3.

The protocol was immunoSEQ multiplex PCR, while the TCRdb copy is restricted to in-frame clones and leaves out a portion. Of under 1,100,000 clones listed, 60% to 80% are singletons. J lost 0 bases, V lost 1 base, and 0 bases had no gene match. CDR3 length: 15 amino acids. Germline V gene lookup returns CDR1 LNHDA and CDR2 SQIVND (reference sequence). Source material: memory CD4+ T cells sorted from blood. Sample subset: CD45RA-negative fraction. The clonotype comes from a man between 18 and 29 years old in good health. V is TRBV19 and J is TRBJ2-3, with 8 nucleotides matching TRBD2. The CDR3, as DNA: TGTGCCAGTAGTATAGGCGGGGGGAGCACAGATACGCAGTATTTT. Translating it yields CASSIGGGSTDTQYF.